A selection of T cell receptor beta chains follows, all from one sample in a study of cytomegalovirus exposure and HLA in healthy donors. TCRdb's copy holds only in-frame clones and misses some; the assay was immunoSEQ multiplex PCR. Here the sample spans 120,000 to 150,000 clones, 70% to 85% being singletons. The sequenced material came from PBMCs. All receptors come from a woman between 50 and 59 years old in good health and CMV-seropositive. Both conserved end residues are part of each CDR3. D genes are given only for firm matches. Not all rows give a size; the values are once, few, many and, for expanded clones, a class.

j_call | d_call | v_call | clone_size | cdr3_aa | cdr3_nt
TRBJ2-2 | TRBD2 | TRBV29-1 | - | CSVGPGGGTGELFF | TGCAGCGTTGGGCCGGGGGGAGGCACCGGGGAGCTGTTTTTT
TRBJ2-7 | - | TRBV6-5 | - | CASISTGAGEQYF | TGTGCCAGCATCTCGACAGGTGCGGGCGAGCAGTACTTC
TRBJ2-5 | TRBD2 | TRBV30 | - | CARGSGGEETQYF | TGTGCCCGAGGTAGCGGGGGGGAGGAGACCCAGTACTTC
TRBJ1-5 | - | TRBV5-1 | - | CASSRDNSNQPQHF | TGCGCCAGCAGCCGGGACAATAGCAATCAGCCCCAGCATTTT
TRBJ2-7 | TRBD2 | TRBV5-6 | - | CASSLGLAGRFYEQYF | TGTGCCAGCAGCTTGGGACTAGCGGGCCGTTTCTACGAGCAGTACTTC
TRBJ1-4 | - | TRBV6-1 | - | CASSEFNGEKLFF | TGTGCCAGCAGTGAATTTAATGGCGAAAAACTGTTTTTT
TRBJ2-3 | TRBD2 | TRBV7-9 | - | CASSPGTSGGPTDTQYF | TGTGCCAGCAGCCCCGGGACTAGCGGGGGCCCCACAGATACGCAGTATTTT
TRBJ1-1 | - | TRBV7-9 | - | CASSLNREPGEAFF | TGTGCCAGCAGTCTAAACAGGGAACCTGGCGAAGCTTTCTTT
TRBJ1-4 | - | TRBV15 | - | CATSRASSFGKLFF | TGTGCCACCAGCAGAGCGTCGTCGTTCGGAAAACTGTTTTTT
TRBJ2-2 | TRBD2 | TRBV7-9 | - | CASRRSGGYTGELFF | TGTGCCAGCAGGCGAAGCGGGGGGTACACCGGGGAGCTGTTTTTT
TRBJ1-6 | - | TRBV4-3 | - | CASSQEPRGSSPLHF | TGCGCCAGCAGCCAAGAGCCCAGGGGCAGCTCACCCCTCCACTTT
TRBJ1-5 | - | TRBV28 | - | CASRKLLGQVQPQHF | TGTGCCAGCAGGAAGTTGTTAGGACAAGTGCAGCCCCAGCATTTT
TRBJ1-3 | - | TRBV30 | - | CAWSVEGSGNTIYF | TGTGCCTGGAGTGTAGAGGGCTCTGGAAACACCATATATTTT
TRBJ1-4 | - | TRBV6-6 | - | CASSPGDRLFF | TGTGCCAGCAGCCCCGGGGATAGACTGTTTTTT
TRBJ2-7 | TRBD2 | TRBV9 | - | CASSVLASSGAYEQYF | TGTGCCAGCAGCGTATTGGCTTCTAGCGGTGCCTACGAGCAGTACTTC
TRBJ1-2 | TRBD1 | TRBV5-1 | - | CASSLVPGQGYGYTF | TGCGCCAGCAGCTTGGTACCAGGACAGGGATATGGCTACACCTTC
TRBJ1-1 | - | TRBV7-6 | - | CASSPELGAYEAFF | TGTGCCAGCAGCCCGGAGTTAGGAGCGTATGAAGCTTTCTTT
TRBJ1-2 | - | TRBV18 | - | CASSPPRSTDSGYTF | TGTGCCAGCTCACCACCGCGATCGACGGACTCTGGCTACACCTTC
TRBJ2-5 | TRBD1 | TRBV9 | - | CASSVGQGTQETQYF | TGTGCCAGCAGCGTAGGACAGGGGACGCAAGAGACCCAGTACTTC
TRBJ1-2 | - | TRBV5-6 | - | CASSATGYYTF | TGTGCCAGCAGCGCGACAGGATACTACACCTTC
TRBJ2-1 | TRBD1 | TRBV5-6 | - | CASSLDATGEFF | TGTGCCAGCAGCTTGGACGCGACAGGGGAGTTCTTC
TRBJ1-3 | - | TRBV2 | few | CASSDIQGIRTGNTIYF | TGTGCCAGCAGTGATATACAGGGAATAAGGACTGGAAACACCATATATTTT
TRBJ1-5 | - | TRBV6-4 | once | CASSPDREQPQHF | TGTGCCAGCAGTCCCGACAGAGAACAGCCCCAGCATTTT
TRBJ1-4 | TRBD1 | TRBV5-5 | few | CASSFLTGGKLFF | TGTGCCAGCAGCTTCCTAACAGGGGGAAAACTGTTTTTT
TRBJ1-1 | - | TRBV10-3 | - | CAIGQLNTEAFF | TGTGCCATAGGACAGTTGAACACTGAAGCTTTCTTT
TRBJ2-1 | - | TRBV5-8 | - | CASSPMRWGGPQFF | TGTGCCAGCAGCCCCATGAGGTGGGGGGGGCCCCAGTTCTTC
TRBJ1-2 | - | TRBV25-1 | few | CASSDLPGAYGYTF | TGTGCCAGCAGTGACCTCCCAGGGGCCTATGGCTACACCTTC
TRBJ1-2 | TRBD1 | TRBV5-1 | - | CASSLGGQGDGYTF | TGCGCCAGCAGCTTGGGGGGACAGGGTGATGGCTACACCTTC
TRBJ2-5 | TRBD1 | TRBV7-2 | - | CASSLTRGAGGGTQYF | TGTGCCAGCAGCTTAACCCGCGGAGCAGGGGGCGGGACCCAGTACTTC
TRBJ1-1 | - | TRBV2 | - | CASQAGLSNTEAFF | TGTGCCAGCCAGGCAGGCCTATCGAACACTGAAGCTTTCTTT
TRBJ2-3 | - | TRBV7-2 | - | CASSLGRMESTDTQYF | TGTGCCAGCAGCTTAGGTCGAATGGAGAGCACAGATACGCAGTATTTT
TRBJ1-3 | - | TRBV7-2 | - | CASSLAPLQLGNTIYF | TGTGCCAGCAGTCTAGCCCCTTTACAGCTTGGAAACACCATATATTTT
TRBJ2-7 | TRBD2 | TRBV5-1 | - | CASSLYAGEAYEQYF | TGCGCCAGCAGCTTGTATGCGGGGGAGGCCTACGAGCAGTACTTC
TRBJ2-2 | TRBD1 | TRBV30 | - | CAWSPDRDTGELFF | TGTGCCTGGAGTCCGGACAGGGACACCGGGGAGCTGTTTTTT
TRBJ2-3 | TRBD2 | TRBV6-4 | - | CASSDRAGGPLDTQYF | TGTGCCAGCAGTGACAGGGCGGGGGGGCCTTTAGATACGCAGTATTTT